The T cell receptor (beta chain) described here comes from a study of radiotherapy plus CTLA-4 blockade in lung cancer. Study information: Overall, roughly 17% of patients showed an objective response, while around 34% attained disease control.

Each patient with chemo-refractory metastatic non-small-cell lung cancer was treated with focal radiation plus CTLA-4 blockade using ipilimumab. The data were produced by immunoSEQ multiplex PCR, yet TCRdb's version contains in-frame clones alone and is incomplete. Of 40,000 to 50,000 clones in the sample, approximately 68% were seen once. The CDR3 spans 14 residues. The junction had 7 bases not matched to a gene; V was cut back by 5 bases and J by 8 bases. Germline V gene sequence: CDR1 SGHTA, CDR2 FQGNSA. The V call is TRBV7-2, the J call TRBJ1-5; 9 nucleotides line up with TRBD1. Sample: peripheral blood, taken from a patient treated with radiotherapy plus ipilimumab. This clonotype originated in a human donor with non-small cell lung cancer who had stable disease on radiotherapy plus ipilimumab. CDR3 loop: CASSPTGGLEPQHF. CDR3 sequence (DNA): TGTGCCAGCAGCCCTACAGGGGGCTTAGAGCCCCAGCATTTT.